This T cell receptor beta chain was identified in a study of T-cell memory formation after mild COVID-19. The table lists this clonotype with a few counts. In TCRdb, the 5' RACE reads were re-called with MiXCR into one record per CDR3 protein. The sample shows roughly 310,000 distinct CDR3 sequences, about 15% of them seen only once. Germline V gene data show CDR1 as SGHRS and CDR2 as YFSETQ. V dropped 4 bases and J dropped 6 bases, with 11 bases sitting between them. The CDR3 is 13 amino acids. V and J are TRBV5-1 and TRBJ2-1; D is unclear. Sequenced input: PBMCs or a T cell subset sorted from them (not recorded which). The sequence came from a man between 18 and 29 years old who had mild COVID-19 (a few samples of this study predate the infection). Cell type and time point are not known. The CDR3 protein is CASSPVPLNEQFF. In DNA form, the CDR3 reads TGCGCCAGCAGCCCCGTCCCCCTCAATGAGCAGTTCTTC.